This passage covers 17 T cell receptor beta chains from one sample sequenced in a study of regulatory T cells in long-lasting Graves disease. Arm-PCR of CDR3 regions and iRepertoire HTBI primers were the basis on which TCR beta libraries were built. One entry per CDR3 protein results from TCRdb running MiXCR on the multiplex PCR reads. The sample contains more than 450,000 distinct CDR3 sequences, 12% of which appear only once. Time point indicated: newly diagnosed GD, antithyroid drugs for less than 3 months. Making the TCR library involved RNA that had been extracted from PBMCs. These data were also filed under a second study, of T cells in Graves' hyperthyroidism and ophthalmopathy.

The material sequenced was peripheral blood mononuclear cells (PBMCs), taken at new diagnosis, from a patient treated with antithyroid drugs. Receptors were obtained from a woman aged 25 to 39 with Graves disease.

This clonotype was observed many times. This chain uses TRBV6-2 or TRBV6-3 with TRBJ2-7; D possibly corresponds to TRBD2 (6 bases). V lost 5 bases, J lost 3 bases, and 14 bases lay in between. CDR1 is MNHEY and CDR2 is SVGEGT in the germline V gene. CDR3 length: 14 amino acids. CDR3 bases: TGTGCCAGCAGTGCAGCGGGCCTTAACTACGAGCAGTACTTC. Amino acids: CASSAAGLNYEQYF.

This clonotype was counted at least ten times. V usage is TRBV5-1 and J usage is TRBJ2-7; D remains ambiguous. This CDR3 spans 13 amino acids. Between the trimmed V and J ends, which lost 2 bases and 0 bases, there was a span of 6 bases. Per germline, CDR1 SGHRS and CDR2 YFSETQ. The CDR3 sequence is CASSFHGSYEQYF. CDR3 nucleotide sequence: TGCGCCAGCAGCTTCCACGGCTCCTACGAGCAGTACTTC.

This clonotype was counted many times. The gene calls are TRBV28 and TRBJ1-2; D is ambiguous. The germline gives CDR1 MDHEN, CDR2 SYDVKM. There are 13 residues in the CDR3. V was cut by 4 bases and J by 8 bases, with 14 bases left in between. CDR3 sequence reads: CASSSNKRRGYTF. The CDR3 nucleotides read TGTGCCAGCAGTTCTAACAAAAGGCGCGGCTACACCTTC.

This clonotype was picked up a small number of times. The J gene is TRBJ2-4, the V gene TRBV24-1; D possibly uses TRBD1 or TRBD2 (6 bases each). CDR3 length equals 18 residues. Germline CDR1 and CDR2: KGHDR and SFDVKD. V gave up 4 bases and J gave up 1 base, with 19 bases separating them. CDR3 residues: CATSDAAAEGEAKNIQYF. Here the CDR3 DNA reads TGTGCCACCAGTGACGCCGCCGCGGAGGGGGAGGCCAAAAACATTCAGTACTTC.

Regarding this clonotype: Possible read error: a much larger clone is one base away. The chain is built from TRBV4-1 and TRBJ2-1, with 11 bases aligning to TRBD2. The CDR3 has 18 amino acids. Germline values: CDR1 MGHRA, CDR2 YSYEKL. Trimming cost V 1 base and J 6 bases; bases outside gene matches: 11. In nucleotides, the CDR3 is TGCGCCAGCAGCCAAGGTCTTGTCGGGCTAGCGGGAGGCAATGAGCAGTTCTTC. Translated, it gives CASSQGLVGLAGGNEQFF.

This clonotype showed up many times. The chain carries TRBV11-2 and TRBJ2-2; TRBD1 aligns across 10 bases. Germline loops: CDR1 SGHAT, CDR2 FQNNGV. The CDR3 spans 17 residues. V shed 5 bases, J shed 5 bases, and the junction held 11 bases outside the gene matches. The CDR3, as DNA: TGTGCCAGCAGCGGCCCGACAGGGGGCAGTAGGACCGGGGAGCTGTTTTTT. Protein: CASSGPTGGSRTGELFF. The full variable domain, rest sourced from reference TRBV11-2 and TRBJ2-2, is EAGVAQSPRYKIIEKRQSVAFWCNPISGHATLYWYQQILGQGPKLLIQFQNNGVVDDSQLPKDRFSAERLKGVDSTLKIQPAKLEDSAVYLCASSGPTGGSRTGELFFGEGSRLTVL.

This clonotype was seen many times. J is TRBJ1-1 and V is TRBV7-9, with D unclear. The germline CDR1 and CDR2 sequences are SEHNR and FQNEAQ (reference sequence). Trimming stripped 5 bases from V and 5 bases from J, with 6 bases between. This CDR3 comprises 11 residues. Here the CDR3 reads CASSPQTEAFF. In DNA form, the CDR3 reads TGTGCCAGCAGCCCCCAAACTGAAGCTTTCTTT.

This clonotype has ten or more counts. The chain is built from TRBV27 and TRBJ2-3; D uncertain. The V and J ends lost 4 bases and 5 bases respectively, with 13 bases between them. This CDR3 region has 14 residues. Germline values: CDR1 MNHEY, CDR2 SMNVEV (reference sequence). CDR3 sequence reads: CASSSTLRIDTQYF. The CDR3 DNA follows: TGTGCCAGCAGTTCGACGCTCCGTATAGATACGCAGTATTTT.

The chain joins TRBV29-1 to TRBJ1-5, with a weak D call TRBD1 (6 bases). V was trimmed by 6 bases and J by 3 bases, leaving 12 bases between them. This CDR3 contains 13 residues. Germline CDR1 reads SQVTM; CDR2 reads ANQGSEA. DNA for the CDR3: TGCAGCGTGGGGGCAGGGAACAATCAGCCCCAGCATTTT. This codes for CSVGAGNNQPQHF.

V is TRBV4-3 and J is TRBJ1-2; 7 bases line up with TRBD1. Losses at the gene ends were 8 bases for V and 4 bases for J; bases not matched to a gene: 19. CDR1 is LGHNA and CDR2 is YSLEER in the germline V gene. The CDR3 loop spans 17 amino acids. CDR3 DNA: TGCGCCAGCTCCCTAGCTTATACCCTACAGGGGAGCTATGGCTACACCTTC. It yields the protein CASSLAYTLQGSYGYTF.

This clonotype came up many times. CDR3 nucleotide sequence: TGTGCCAGCAGCTTAGGGAGCATCCTCTACGAGCAGTACTTC. This translates into CASSLGSILYEQYF. The genes are TRBV7-2 and TRBJ2-7; D call uncertain. Trimming removed 1 base from V and 3 bases from J, with 10 bases in between. Germline CDR1 SGHTA, CDR2 FQGNSA. The CDR3 is made up of 14 amino acids.

This clonotype was seen many times. The chain has TRBV19 and TRBJ1-5, with D possibly matching TRBD1 (5 bases). Deletions cut 6 bases from V and 0 bases from J, with 9 bases between. Germline lookup yields CDR1 LNHDA and CDR2 SQIVND (reference sequence). The CDR3 spans 14 residues. The CDR3 region has the DNA TGTGCCAGTAGGGACAAGGATAGCAATCAGCCCCAGCATTTT. This encodes CASRDKDSNQPQHF.

The chain carries TRBV29-1 and TRBJ2-7; D gene uncertain. The CDR3 length is 12 residues. From germline, CDR1 is SQVTM and CDR2 ANQGSEA. V lost 3 bases and J 2 bases, leaving 8 bases between the germline ends. In DNA, the CDR3 is TGCAGCGTTGAGAGTGGGGCCTACGAGCAGTACTTC. Its translation: CSVESGAYEQYF.

This clonotype was recorded a few times. The chain combines TRBV19 with TRBJ1-2, with D uncertain. This CDR3 is built from 14 residues. CDR1 LNHDA and CDR2 SQIVND come from the germline V gene (reference sequence). V lost 1 base and J 8 bases, leaving 14 bases between the germline ends. In DNA form, the CDR3 reads TGTGCCAGTAGTATAGTTCGGCAGCTTCGAGGCTACACCTTC. It codes for CASSIVRQLRGYTF.

As for this clonotype: A much larger clone sits a single nucleotide away, making a read error possible. The chain uses TRBV5-4 and TRBJ1-1; D not resolved. From germline, CDR1 is SGHNT and CDR2 YYREEE (reference sequence). CDR3 length: 12 amino acids. CDR3 loop: CASGMATDTQSF. The CDR3 coding sequence is TGTGCCAGCGGGATGGCCACAGATACGCAGTCTTTT.

Of note for this clonotype: At one end the junction does not follow the germline gene, possibly because of a read error. The chain uses TRBV3-1 and TRBJ2-3; the D gene is possibly TRBD1 (6 bases). The length of the CDR3 is 15 residues. Per the germline V gene, CDR1 is LGHDT and CDR2 is YNNKEL (reference sequence). The CDR3 protein is CASSQVRDNTDAQYF. The CDR3 DNA reads TGTGCCAGCAGCCAAGTAAGGGACAACACAGATGCGCAGTATTTT.

In its sample, this clonotype was seen many times. The chain joins TRBV12-3 or TRBV12-4 to TRBJ1-5; D is undetermined. The ends were cut back, 5 bases at V and 0 bases at J, with 11 bases in the middle. The CDR3 covers 15 residues. In DNA form, the CDR3 reads TGTGCCAGCAGTGTTTGGGGTAGTAGCAATCAGCCCCAGCATTTT. Its protein product is CASSVWGSSNQPQHF.